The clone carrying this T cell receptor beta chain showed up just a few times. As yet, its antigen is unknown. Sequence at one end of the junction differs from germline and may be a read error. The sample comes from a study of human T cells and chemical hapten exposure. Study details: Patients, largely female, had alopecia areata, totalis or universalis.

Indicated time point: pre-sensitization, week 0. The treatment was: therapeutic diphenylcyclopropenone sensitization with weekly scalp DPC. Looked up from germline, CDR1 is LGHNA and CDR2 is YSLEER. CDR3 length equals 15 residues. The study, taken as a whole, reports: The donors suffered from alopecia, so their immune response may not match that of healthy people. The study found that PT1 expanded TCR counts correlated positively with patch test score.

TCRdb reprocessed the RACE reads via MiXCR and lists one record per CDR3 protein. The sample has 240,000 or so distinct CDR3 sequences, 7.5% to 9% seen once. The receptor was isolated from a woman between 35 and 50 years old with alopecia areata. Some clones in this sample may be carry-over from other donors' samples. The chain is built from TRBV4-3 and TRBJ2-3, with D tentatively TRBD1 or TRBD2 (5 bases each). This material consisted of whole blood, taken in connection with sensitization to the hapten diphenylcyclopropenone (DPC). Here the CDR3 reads CASSQARDRTDTQYF. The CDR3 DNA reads TGCGCCAGCAGTCAAGCTCGGGACCGCACAGATACGCAGTATTTT.